The 3 T cell receptor beta chains below were found in one sample sequenced in a study of graft-versus-host responses after intestinal transplantation (dated by TCRdb to about 2021). No cognate antigen is known for these TCRs. Library preparation used the immunoSEQ multiplex PCR assay. In its TCRdb copy, this immuneACCESS table keeps in-frame sequences only and misses some clones. Where compared with another copy, unresolved V genes explain less than half of these, and the others have no known cause. The sample table shows more than 80,000 clones, and roughly nine tenths are seen once. 0.28% of the sample lies in the top ten. According to the study, the label for this sample's time point signals: cells obtained before transplantation from donor or recipient. Here the sequenced sample was unstimulated CD4+ T cells sorted from spleen or lymph node cells, taken before transplant. These receptors originate from a human donor who was the organ donor for an intestinal transplant.

J is TRBJ2-7 and V is TRBV27, with 10 bases fitting TRBD2. The J segment lost 3 bases and the V segment lost 4 bases, leaving 3 bases of the junction unmatched. CDR1 is MNHEY and CDR2 is SMNVEV in the germline V gene (reference sequence). This CDR3 spans 14 amino acids. The CDR3 here is CASSSTSGFYEQYF. The CDR3 coding sequence is TGTGCCAGCAGTTCGACTAGCGGGTTCTACGAGCAGTACTTC.

V is TRBV5-4 and J is TRBJ2-7, with 9 bases matching TRBD1. Losses at the gene ends were 3 bases for V and 7 bases for J; bases not matched to a gene: 8. The CDR3 length is 14 residues. In germline, CDR1 is SGHNT, CDR2 YYREEE (reference sequence). The CDR3 sequence is CASSWDRARGEQYF. The CDR3, as DNA: TGTGCCAGCAGCTGGGACAGGGCGAGGGGGGAGCAGTACTTC.

This chain links TRBV4-3 with TRBJ2-2, with a possible D match to TRBD2 (5 bases). CDR3 length equals 13 residues. Germline loops: CDR1 LGHNA, CDR2 YSLEER. V was clipped by 5 bases and J by 7 bases, with 11 bases between them. The CDR3 coding sequence is TGCGCCAGCAGCGAGGGTATGGGCGGGGAGCTGTTTTTT. It yields the protein CASSEGMGGELFF.